Sequencing of this T cell receptor (beta chain) was carried out in a study of blood T cell repertoires in COVID-19. This CDR3 is built from 16 residues. V was trimmed by 4 bases and J by 4 bases, leaving 17 bases between them. Germline V lookup: CDR1 SGHTA, CDR2 FQGNSA. Methods used by the authors: Reference gene primer amplification yielded estimated nucleated cell counts. Profiled with immunoSEQ multiplex PCR; TCRdb holds only in-frame clones, not every one. From that table come the V and J calls and clone size; the DNA was used to work out D and trimming. The table lists approximately 170,000 clones, around 85% of them singletons. This clone was counted only a few times.

The chain couples TRBV7-2 to TRBJ1-5; no firm D call. The TCR comes from a man between 25 and 39 years old with acute or convalescent COVID-19. The material sequenced was peripheral blood. This CDR3 reads CASSSSSVLLNQPQHF. DNA of the CDR3: TGTGCCAGCAGCTCCTCGTCAGTGTTATTAAATCAGCCCCAGCATTTT.